These 2 T cell receptor beta chains share one sample of origin, sequenced in a study of response to subunit inactivated influenza vaccine. One entry per CDR3 protein results from TCRdb running MiXCR on the RT-PCR reads. The sample holds hundreds of thousands of distinct CDR3 sequences, 11% seen once. This same sample was also part of a study on T cells expressing NK-cell markers. As that study records: TCR beta cDNA was made by 5'RACE template switching with UMIs.

Specimen: PBMCs from blood, collected on the day of vaccination. The receptors shown here come from a middle-aged man who received an inactivated influenza vaccine.

This chain joins TRBV20-1 and TRBJ2-5; the match to TRBD2 covers 11 bases. There are 13 residues in the CDR3. Germline-derived CDR1 and CDR2 are DFQATT and SNEGSKA (reference sequence). Trimming removed 4 bases from V and 11 bases from J; junction bases left unmatched: 9. Written as DNA, the CDR3 is TGCAGTGCTACACCGGGACTAGCGGATCAGCAGTACTTC. This translates into CSATPGLADQQYF.

This clonotype has only a few counts. V is TRBV4-3 and J is TRBJ2-3; no reliable D call. From germline, CDR1 is LGHNA and CDR2 YSLEER. With 4 bases removed from V and 4 bases from J, the gap between germline ends came to 12 bases. CDR3 size: 14 residues. CDR3 region: CASSRKSGADTQYF. The DNA for the CDR3 is TGCGCCAGCAGCCGTAAATCCGGTGCAGATACGCAGTATTTT.